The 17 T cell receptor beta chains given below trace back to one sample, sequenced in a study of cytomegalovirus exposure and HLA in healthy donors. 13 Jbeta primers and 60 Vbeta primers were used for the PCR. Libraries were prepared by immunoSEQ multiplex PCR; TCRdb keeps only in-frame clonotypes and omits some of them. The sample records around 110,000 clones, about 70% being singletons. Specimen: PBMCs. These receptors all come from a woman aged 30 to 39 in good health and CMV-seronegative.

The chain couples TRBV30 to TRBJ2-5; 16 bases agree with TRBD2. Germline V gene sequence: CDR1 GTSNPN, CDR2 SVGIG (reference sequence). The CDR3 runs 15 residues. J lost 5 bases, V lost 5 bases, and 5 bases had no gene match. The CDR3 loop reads CAWGTSGRGAETQYF. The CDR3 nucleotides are TGTGCCTGGGGGACTAGCGGGAGGGGGGCGGAGACCCAGTACTTC.

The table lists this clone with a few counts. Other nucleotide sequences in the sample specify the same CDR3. CDR3 residues: CSVGGQTDTQYF. CDR3 DNA sequence: TGCAGCGTTGGGGGGCAAACAGATACGCAGTATTTT. The rearrangement joins TRBV29-1 to TRBJ2-3, with a weak D call TRBD1 (6 bases). Trimming cost V 4 bases and J 3 bases, with 8 bases left between them. This CDR3 is 12 amino acids long. Germline V CDR1 and CDR2: SQVTM, ANQGSEA.

CDR3 bases: TGTGCCAGCAGCCCGAGAGACGGGAGCTCCTACAATGAGCAGTTCTTC. Its protein is CASSPRDGSSYNEQFF. The gene calls are TRBV13 and TRBJ2-1, with D tentatively TRBD2 (6 bases). V was clipped by 5 bases and J by 0 bases, with 14 bases between them. CDR1 is PRHDT and CDR2 is FYEKMQ in the germline V gene (reference sequence). CDR3 size: 16 residues.

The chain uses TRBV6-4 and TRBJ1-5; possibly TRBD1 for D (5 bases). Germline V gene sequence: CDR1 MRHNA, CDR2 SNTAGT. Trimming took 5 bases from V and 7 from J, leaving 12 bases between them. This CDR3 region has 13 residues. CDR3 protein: CASSFDRGQPQHF. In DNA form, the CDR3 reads TGTGCCAGCAGTTTTGATAGGGGACAGCCCCAGCATTTT.

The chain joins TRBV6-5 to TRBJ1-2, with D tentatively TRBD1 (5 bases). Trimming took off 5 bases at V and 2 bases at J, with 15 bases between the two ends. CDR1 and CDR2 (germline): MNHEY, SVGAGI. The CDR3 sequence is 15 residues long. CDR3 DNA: TGTGCCAGCAGTCCCTGGGTGGGGCAAAACTATGGCTACACCTTC. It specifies CASSPWVGQNYGYTF.

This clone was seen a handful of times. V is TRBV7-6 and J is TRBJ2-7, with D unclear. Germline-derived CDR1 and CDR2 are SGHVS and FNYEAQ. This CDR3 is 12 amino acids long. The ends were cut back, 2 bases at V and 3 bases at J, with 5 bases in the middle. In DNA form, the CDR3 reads TGTGCCAGCAGCTTAATCGGCTACGAGCAGTACTTC. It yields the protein CASSLIGYEQYF.

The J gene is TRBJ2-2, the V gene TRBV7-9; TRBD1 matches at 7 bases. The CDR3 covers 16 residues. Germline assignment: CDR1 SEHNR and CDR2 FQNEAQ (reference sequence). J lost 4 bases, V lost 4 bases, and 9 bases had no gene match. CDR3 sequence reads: CASSSSAGTVTGELFF. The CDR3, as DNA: TGTGCCAGCAGCTCTTCTGCCGGGACAGTCACCGGGGAGCTGTTTTTT.

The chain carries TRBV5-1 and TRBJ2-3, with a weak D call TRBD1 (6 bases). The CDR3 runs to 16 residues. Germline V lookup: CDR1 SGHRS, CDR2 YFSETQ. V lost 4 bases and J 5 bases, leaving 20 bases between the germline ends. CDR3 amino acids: CASSRFPGQREDTQYF. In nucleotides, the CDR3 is TGCGCCAGCAGCCGGTTCCCCGGACAGAGAGAAGATACGCAGTATTTT.

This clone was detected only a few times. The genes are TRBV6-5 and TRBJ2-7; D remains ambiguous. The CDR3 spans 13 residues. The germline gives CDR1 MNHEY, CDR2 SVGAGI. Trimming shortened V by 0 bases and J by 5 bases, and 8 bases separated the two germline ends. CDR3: CASSYSRTNEQYF. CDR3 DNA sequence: TGTGCCAGCAGTTACTCGCGAACTAACGAGCAGTACTTC.

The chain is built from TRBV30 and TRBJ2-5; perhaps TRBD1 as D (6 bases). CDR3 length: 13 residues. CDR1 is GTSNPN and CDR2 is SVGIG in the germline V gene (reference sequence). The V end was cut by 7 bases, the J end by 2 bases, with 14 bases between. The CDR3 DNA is TGTGCCTTCTCGGACAGTACTCAAGAGACCCAGTACTTC. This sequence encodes CAFSDSTQETQYF.

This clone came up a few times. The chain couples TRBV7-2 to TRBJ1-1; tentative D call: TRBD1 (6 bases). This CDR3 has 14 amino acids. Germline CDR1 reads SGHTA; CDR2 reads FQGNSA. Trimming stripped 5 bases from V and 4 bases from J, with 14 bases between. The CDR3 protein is CASSPAGAGTEAFF. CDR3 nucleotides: TGTGCCAGCAGCCCCGCAGGGGCCGGCACTGAAGCTTTCTTT.

The CDR3 loop reads CASSQDRGNTIYF. In DNA form, the CDR3 reads TGTGCCAGCAGCCAAGACCGTGGAAACACCATATATTTT. This sequence joins TRBV4-2 and TRBJ1-3; no reliable D call. Germline-derived CDR1 and CDR2 are LGHNA and YNFKEQ. The V and J ends lost 0 bases and 3 bases respectively, with 3 bases between them. This CDR3 is built from 13 residues.

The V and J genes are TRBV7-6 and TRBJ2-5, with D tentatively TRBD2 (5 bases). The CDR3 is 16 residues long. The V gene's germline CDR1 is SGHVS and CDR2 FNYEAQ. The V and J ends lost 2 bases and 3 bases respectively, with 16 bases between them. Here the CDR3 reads CASSLSSAELKETQYF. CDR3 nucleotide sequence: TGTGCCAGCAGCTTAAGCTCAGCGGAGCTAAAAGAGACCCAGTACTTC.

DNA for the CDR3: TGTGCCAGCAGTTTGAGAGATGTCAACACCGGGGAGCTGTTTTTT. Protein: CASSLRDVNTGELFF. V and J are TRBV2 and TRBJ2-2; D uncertain. Per the germline V gene, CDR1 is SNHLY and CDR2 is FYNNEI. Trimming removed 5 bases at V and 2 bases at J, with 12 bases between. CDR3 length equals 15 residues.

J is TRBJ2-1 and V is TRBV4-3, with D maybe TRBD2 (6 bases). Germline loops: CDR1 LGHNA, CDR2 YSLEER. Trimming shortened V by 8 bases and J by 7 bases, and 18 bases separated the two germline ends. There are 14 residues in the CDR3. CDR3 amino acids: CASGQEGGVNEQFF. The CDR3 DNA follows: TGCGCCAGCGGGCAGGAGGGCGGGGTTAATGAGCAGTTCTTC.

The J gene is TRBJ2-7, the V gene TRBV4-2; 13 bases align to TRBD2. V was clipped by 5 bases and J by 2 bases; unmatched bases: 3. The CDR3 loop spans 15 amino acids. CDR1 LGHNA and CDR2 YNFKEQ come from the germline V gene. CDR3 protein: CASSATSGGTYEQYF. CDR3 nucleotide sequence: TGTGCCAGCAGCGCGACTAGCGGGGGGACCTACGAGCAGTACTTC.

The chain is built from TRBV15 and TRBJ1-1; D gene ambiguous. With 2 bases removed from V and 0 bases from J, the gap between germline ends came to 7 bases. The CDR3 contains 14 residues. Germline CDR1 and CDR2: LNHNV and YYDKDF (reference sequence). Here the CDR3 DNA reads TGTGCCACCAGCAGATCCGCGGTGAACACTGAAGCTTTCTTT. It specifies CATSRSAVNTEAFF.